The 2 T cell receptor beta chains below come from one sample, sequenced in a study of blood T cell repertoires in COVID-19. Sequencing used immunoSEQ multiplex PCR; TCRdb keeps in-frame clones, though not all of them. The sample consists of 370,000 or so clones, around 87% of them appearing once. Sample: PBMCs or T cells enriched from blood (not recorded which). Every receptor here comes from a man aged 30 to 45 who had recovered from COVID-19.

The rearrangement uses TRBV2 and TRBJ2-1, with D possibly TRBD2 on 6 matching bases. Trimming left V 7 bases short and J 7 bases short, with 14 bases between. The CDR3 spans 13 residues. From germline, CDR1 is SNHLY and CDR2 FYNNEI. The CDR3 nucleotides read TGTGCCAGCAACCTTCTAGCGCGGAATGAGCAGTTCTTC. Translated: CASNLLARNEQFF.

This clone was recorded only once. The chain links TRBV6-5 to TRBJ2-7, with D perhaps matching TRBD1 (5 bases). Trimming removed 0 bases from V and 3 bases from J, with 12 bases in between. Germline CDR1 MNHEY, CDR2 SVGAGI. The CDR3 totals 15 residues. The CDR3 is CASSYSWQGNYEQYF. The DNA of the CDR3 is TGTGCCAGCAGTTACTCCTGGCAGGGTAACTACGAGCAGTACTTC.